This section outlines one TCR beta chain sequence together with its context. Its specificity is unknown. Here immunoSEQ multiplex PCR was the method, and the copy in TCRdb shows in-frame clones only, minus some. The sample lists roughly 50,000 clones, about 74% occurring once. The data were obtained in a study of T cell responses to AZD1222 COVID-19 vaccine. Between the trimmed V and J ends, which lost 5 bases and 6 bases, there was a span of 10 bases. Germline lookup yields CDR1 MNHEY and CDR2 SVGAGI. The CDR3 is 12 residues long. General study points: Nearly half of spike-specific TCRs reportedly target variant regions that are unmutated in the B.1.351 and B.1.1.7 variants. Among vaccine-associated CD4 TCRs, coverage spanned spike, with dominance at 160-218 and 743-854. The donor group comprised mostly white British people and more females; the analysis possibly underestimated clonal diversity. Baseline serology detected seropositivity in only 5 to 7 AZD1222 recipients.

The source was peripheral blood, collected on day 0 of AZD1222 vaccination. V is TRBV6-5 and J is TRBJ1-1, with D perhaps TRBD1 (5 bases). This clonotype was obtained from an adult in good health. The CDR3 DNA reads TGTGCCAGCAGTCCGGGACTTGCTGAAGCTTTCTTT. It codes for CASSPGLAEAFF.